One and the same sample provided the 16 T cell receptor beta chains below, sequenced in a study of OX40 agonist ivuxolimab in advanced cancers. The table came from immunoSEQ multiplex PCR; TCRdb's copy has only in-frame clones and leaves some out. The sample lists approximately 80,000 clones, approximately 89% occurring once. The sequencing here drew on CD4+ or CD8+ T cells sorted from blood, taken in a trial of the OX40 agonist ivuxolimab. The receptors derive from an adult with an advanced solid tumor such as melanoma, head and neck, liver or kidney cancer.

In this sample, this clone turned up a few times. The chain links TRBV6-1 to TRBJ2-1, with D perhaps TRBD1 (6 bases). Germline-derived CDR1 and CDR2 are MNHNS and SASEGT. There are 17 residues in the CDR3. V was shortened by 2 bases and J by 0 bases, with 14 bases between the two germline ends. The CDR3, as DNA: TGTGCCAGCAGTGAATATGGGGGCTCGAGCTCCTACAATGAGCAGTTCTTC. This codes for CASSEYGGSSSYNEQFF.

The chain uses TRBV6-6 and TRBJ2-3, with 10 positions matching TRBD2. The CDR3 consists of 14 residues. Trimming took 6 bases from V and 4 from J; bases not matched to a gene: 4. Germline values: CDR1 MNHNY, CDR2 SVGAGI (reference sequence). CDR3 region: CASSPTSGADTQYF. CDR3 DNA sequence: TGTGCCAGCAGCCCTACTAGCGGGGCAGATACGCAGTATTTT.

This chain uses TRBV4-2 with TRBJ2-7, with D perhaps matching TRBD1 (6 bases). Deletions cut 0 bases from V and 8 bases from J, with 14 bases between. The CDR3 contains 14 residues. Germline CDR1 and CDR2: LGHNA and YNFKEQ. In DNA, the CDR3 is TGTGCCAGCAGCCAAGATTTTAGGGGGTTTAAGCAGTACTTC. Translated: CASSQDFRGFKQYF.

This chain uses TRBV9 with TRBJ2-5; D remains unclear. The germline V gene encodes CDR1 SGDLS and CDR2 YYNGEE. The CDR3 length is 12 residues. Trimming pared 4 bases from V and 5 bases from J, leaving 9 bases between. The chain's CDR3 is CASSSERETQYF. In DNA, the CDR3 is TGTGCCAGCAGCTCGGAGCGCGAGACCCAGTACTTC.

CDR3: CASSQEGTGNEQFF. The CDR3 DNA reads as TGTGCCAGCAGCCAAGAGGGGACCGGTAATGAGCAGTTCTTC. The chain recombines TRBV14 with TRBJ2-1, with D possibly called TRBD1 or TRBD2 (5 bases each). The CDR3 loop spans 14 amino acids. V was shortened by 0 bases and J by 7 bases, with 10 bases between the two germline ends. Germline V CDR1 and CDR2: SGHDN, FVKESK.

V and J are TRBV10-1 and TRBJ2-1, with unresolved D. The length of the CDR3 is 12 residues. CDR1 and CDR2 (germline): WNHNN, SYGVQD (reference sequence). Trimming removed 4 bases at V and 5 bases at J, with 6 bases between. As DNA, the CDR3 is TGCGCCAGCAGTGGGCTAAACAATGAGCAGTTCTTC. Protein product: CASSGLNNEQFF.

This chain links TRBV5-4 with TRBJ2-3; TRBD2 matches at 8 bases. CDR1 SGHNT and CDR2 YYREEE come from the germline V gene (reference sequence). V shed 4 bases, J shed 5 bases, and the junction held 9 bases outside the gene matches. This CDR3 is 15 amino acids long. Here the CDR3 DNA reads TGTGCCAGCAGCCAGGCCCCACTAGCGGAAGATACGCAGTATTTT. This encodes CASSQAPLAEDTQYF.

In its sample, this clone was seen once. CDR3 protein: CASSLWDRVRGELFF. The CDR3 bases are TGTGCCAGCAGTTTATGGGACAGGGTCCGCGGGGAGCTGTTTTTT. V usage is TRBV28 and J usage is TRBJ2-2; 8 bases map to TRBD1. The CDR3 extends over 15 amino acids. Per the germline V gene, CDR1 is MDHEN and CDR2 is SYDVKM. J was trimmed by 7 bases and V by 0 bases; bases with no gene match: 4.

This chain uses TRBV5-4 with TRBJ2-2; a possible D gene is TRBD2 (5 bases). The germline V and J ends were trimmed by 4 bases and 4 bases, with 17 bases remaining between them. This CDR3 spans 16 amino acids. Looked up from germline, CDR1 is SGHNT and CDR2 is YYREEE (reference sequence). CDR3: CASSPPWGVGTGELFF. In nucleotides, the CDR3 is TGTGCCAGCAGCCCGCCGTGGGGAGTGGGCACCGGGGAGCTGTTTTTT.

CDR3 nucleotide sequence: TGTGCCAGTAGTAGATACCAAGAGACCCAGTACTTC. Residues: CASSRYQETQYF. This chain links TRBV19 with TRBJ2-5; D gene unclear. CDR3 length: 12 amino acids. Trimming shortened V by 4 bases and J by 0 bases, and 3 bases separated the two germline ends. The germline gives CDR1 LNHDA, CDR2 SQIVND (reference sequence).

This chain joins TRBV29-1 and TRBJ2-1, with 7 positions matching TRBD2. CDR1 and CDR2 from the germline V gene are SQVTM and ANQGSEA. V gave up 5 bases and J gave up 4 bases; unmatched junction bases: 5. CDR3 length: 13 amino acids. Here the CDR3 reads CSVLSSGYNEQFF. The CDR3 coding sequence is TGCAGCGTTCTGTCTAGCGGATACAATGAGCAGTTCTTC.

V is TRBV10-3 and J is TRBJ2-1; no clear D. This CDR3 comprises 14 residues. The germline gives CDR1 ENHRY, CDR2 SYGVKD. Trimming removed 0 bases from V and 5 bases from J, with 8 bases in between. CDR3 amino acids: CAISESGINNEQFF. The CDR3 coding sequence is TGTGCCATCAGTGAGTCAGGAATTAACAATGAGCAGTTCTTC.

This clone was picked up one time. The chain couples TRBV5-6 to TRBJ2-3; 7 bases are shared with TRBD2. The length of the CDR3 is 14 residues. V dropped 0 bases and J dropped 4; count of bases not matched to a gene: 2. Germline V gives CDR1 SGHDT, CDR2 YYEEEE. CDR3 in amino acids: CASSLAGGPDTQYF. The CDR3 DNA reads TGTGCCAGCAGCTTGGCGGGGGGTCCAGATACGCAGTATTTT.

The chain links TRBV2 to TRBJ1-5; the D gene is possibly TRBD1 (5 bases). Trimming left V 4 bases short and J 2 bases short, with 9 bases between. Looked up from germline, CDR1 is SNHLY and CDR2 is FYNNEI. The CDR3 runs to 14 residues. CDR3 DNA: TGTGCCAGCAGTGTACGGGACGGCAATCAGCCCCAGCATTTT. Encoded protein: CASSVRDGNQPQHF.

This sequence joins TRBV5-4 and TRBJ2-7; TRBD2 matches at 12 bases. CDR1 and CDR2 (germline): SGHNT, YYREEE (reference sequence). There are 15 residues in the CDR3. Trimming at V came to 4 bases and at J to 5 bases, leaving 7 bases not matched to a gene. CDR3 residues: CASSQRLAGENEQYF. In nucleotides, the CDR3 is TGTGCCAGCAGCCAAAGACTAGCGGGAGAAAACGAGCAGTACTTC.

V and J are TRBV5-1 and TRBJ1-5; 7 bases map to TRBD1. This CDR3 has 15 residues. Germline CDR1 is SGHRS and CDR2 is YFSETQ. The junction had 8 bases not matched to a gene; V was cut back by 5 bases and J by 3 bases. For the CDR3, the DNA is TGCGCCAGCAGTCCAGATGGACAGGACAATCAGCCCCAGCATTTT. It translates to CASSPDGQDNQPQHF.